This T cell receptor (beta chain) appears in the sequencing data of a study of spatial heterogeneity in lung cancer. Study context: Within raw reads, each unique TCR and UMI combination appeared on average more than ten times.

This clonotype was seen more than once but under ten times. TCRdb fed the 5' RACE reads into MiXCR, producing one record per CDR3 protein. This repertoire shows 30,000 or so distinct CDR3 sequences, roughly 8% found once; its top ten account for around 36%. As for time point: sample taken at primary tumor resection. Whole RNA was taken from tumor, nontumor lung or frozen PBMC; it was then sequenced unsorted. The CDR3 contains 13 residues. Germline V gene sequence: CDR1 MNHNY, CDR2 SVGAGI (reference sequence). V was cut by 5 bases and J by 6 bases, with 14 bases left in between. This specimen was PBMCs, taken at surgery. The TCR sequence derives from a female donor with early-stage non-small cell lung cancer. The gene calls are TRBV6-6 and TRBJ2-7, with D possibly TRBD1 on 6 matching bases. CDR3 nucleotide sequence: TGTGCCAGCAGTGACAACAGGGACCTCGAGCAGTACTTC. It encodes CASSDNRDLEQYF.